This T cell receptor beta chain came from a study of T cells expressing NK-cell markers. General study results and limits: These clonotypes additionally ranked first within the CD3+CD56-NKG2C+ fraction of several donors. As a fraction of CD8+ T cells, dominant NKG2C+ clonotypes reached roughly 1.0-7.5% in six donors.

5'RACE template switching with UMIs produced the TCR beta cDNA. One entry per CDR3 protein, without DNA, is what TCRdb gives after re-calling the 5' RACE reads. The sample holds about 140,000 distinct CDR3 sequences. Points on this clonotype: Antigen specificity is unknown.

This CDR3 spans 16 amino acids. CDR1 SEHNR and CDR2 FQNEAQ come from the germline V gene (reference sequence). The chain employs TRBV7-9 and TRBJ2-1; TCRdb's D call, TRBD2, is unchecked because there is no DNA. The specimen was blood T cells: a sorted CD56 or NKG2C T cell subset, CD4+ or CD8+ T cells, or bulk PBMC T cells (not recorded which). This sequence was found in a man aged 18-30 years in good health. Here the CDR3 reads CASGMLAGVFVDEQFF.